Listed below are T cell receptor beta chains from one sample, sequenced in a study of T cell responses to AZD1222 COVID-19 vaccine. TCRdb's copy holds only in-frame clones and misses some; the assay was immunoSEQ multiplex PCR. The repertoire holds 120,000 or so clones, with roughly 90% as singletons. This specimen was peripheral blood, taken 28 days after the second AZD1222 dose. Receptors originate from an adult who received the AZD1222 COVID-19 vaccine. The CDR3 runs from the conserved cysteine through the conserved F or W. The D gene is left open where the match is weak. Size is stated for part of the rows, as once, few or many counts, or as a class when the clone is expanded.

-	-	TRBV3-1/TRBV3-2	CASTRDLIRGSEQYF
-	-	TRBV4-1	CASSQDGAGNQETQYF
-	-	TRBV9	CASSVGPASSGANVLTF
TRBD1	-	TRBV6-5	CASSSPSRGTGVTQYF
-	-	TRBV7-2	CASSLDPSWNTEAFF
TRBD1	-	TRBV27	CASSNWGGPGQGNYEQYF
-	-	TRBV11-2	CASSPSGRDQETQYF
TRBD1	-	TRBV19	CASSTSGTVNTEAFF
-	few	TRBV14	CASSQEAAEAFF
TRBD1	-	TRBV7-7	CASSPYEGQGTIF
-	-	TRBV9	CASSVAYGGSDTYNEQFF
TRBD2	-	TRBV27	CASSFGTSGSGNEQFF
-	-	TRBV7-9	CASSSQGVTEAFF